This T cell receptor beta chain was documented in a study of shared clonotypes between healthy human individuals. Healthy HIV-negative adults with no recent acute infections or vaccinations were recruited as donors. This clone appeared a single time. Assay runs were performed at deep level. Sequenced by immunoSEQ multiplex PCR; TCRdb stores in-frame clones only, minus some. The sample comprises 1.5 million to 1.9 million clones, 95% to 99% of which are singletons, and around 0.47% rests with the top ten. The CDR3 is made up of 15 amino acids. V lost 0 bases to trimming and J lost 2 bases; unmatched junction nucleotides: 1. Germline V CDR1 and CDR2: GTSNPN, SVGIG (reference sequence).

The TCR sequence derives from a man aged 25 to 40 in good health. The sequencing sample was made of naive CD4+ T cells sorted from blood. Indicated subset: CD45RA+ positively selected. The rearrangement links TRBV30 to TRBJ2-4, with 10 bases lining up with TRBD1. The CDR3 here is CAWSVGQGPKNIQYF. In DNA, the CDR3 is TGTGCCTGGAGTGTGGGACAGGGGCCCAAAAACATTCAGTACTTC. Using reference TRBV30 and TRBJ2-4 for the parts outside the CDR3, the full variable domain is SQTIHQWPATLVQPVGSPLSLECTVEGTSNPNLYWYRQAAGRGLQLLFYSVGIGQISSEVPQNLSASRPQDRQFILSSKKLLLSDSGFYLCAWSVGQGPKNIQYFGAGTRLSVL.